This TCR beta chain was sequenced during a study of T-cell memory formation after mild COVID-19. On the study more broadly: TCR clusters showed largely donor specificity. Study results and caveats: Clones that contracted clustered mainly in CM and EM if CD4+ and in EMRA if CD8+. Researchers could not confirm that second-wave clones peaking on day 37 targeted SARS-CoV-2.

A 5'RACE reaction primed in the constant segment made cDNA libraries of TCR alpha and TCR beta, and these carried sample barcodes and UMIs. Via MiXCR, TCRdb re-called the 5' RACE reads, giving one row per CDR3 protein. Among over 45,000 distinct CDR3 sequences listed, about a quarter were seen once. Concerning this clonotype: Its antigen remains unknown.

The sequenced sample was PBMCs or a T cell subset sorted from them (not recorded which). The sequence was collected from a man between 18 and 35 years old who had mild COVID-19 (a few samples of this study predate the infection). Cell type and time point are not known.

The CDR3 loop is CASSQEGGNEQFF. DNA of the CDR3: TGTGCCAGCAGCCAAGAAGGCGGGAATGAGCAGTTCTTC. The chain recombines TRBV4-2 with TRBJ2-1, with D perhaps matching TRBD2 (5 bases). V lost 0 bases and J lost 7, with 7 bases in between. The CDR3 spans 13 residues. The germline CDR1 and CDR2 sequences are LGHNA and YNFKEQ.